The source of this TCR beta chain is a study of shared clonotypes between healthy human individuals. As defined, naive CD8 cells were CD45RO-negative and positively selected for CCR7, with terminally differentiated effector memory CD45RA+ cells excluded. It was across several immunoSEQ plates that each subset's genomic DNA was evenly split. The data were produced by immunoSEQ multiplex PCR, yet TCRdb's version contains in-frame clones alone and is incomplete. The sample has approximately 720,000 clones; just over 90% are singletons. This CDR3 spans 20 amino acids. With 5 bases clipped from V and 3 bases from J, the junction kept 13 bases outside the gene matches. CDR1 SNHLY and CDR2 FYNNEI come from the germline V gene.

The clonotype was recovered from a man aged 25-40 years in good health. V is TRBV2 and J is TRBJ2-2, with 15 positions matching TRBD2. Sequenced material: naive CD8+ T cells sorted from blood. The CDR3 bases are TGTGCCAGCAGTAACCCCGGACTAGCGGGAGGGGATATTTACACCGGGGAGCTGTTTTTT. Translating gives CASSNPGLAGGDIYTGELFF.